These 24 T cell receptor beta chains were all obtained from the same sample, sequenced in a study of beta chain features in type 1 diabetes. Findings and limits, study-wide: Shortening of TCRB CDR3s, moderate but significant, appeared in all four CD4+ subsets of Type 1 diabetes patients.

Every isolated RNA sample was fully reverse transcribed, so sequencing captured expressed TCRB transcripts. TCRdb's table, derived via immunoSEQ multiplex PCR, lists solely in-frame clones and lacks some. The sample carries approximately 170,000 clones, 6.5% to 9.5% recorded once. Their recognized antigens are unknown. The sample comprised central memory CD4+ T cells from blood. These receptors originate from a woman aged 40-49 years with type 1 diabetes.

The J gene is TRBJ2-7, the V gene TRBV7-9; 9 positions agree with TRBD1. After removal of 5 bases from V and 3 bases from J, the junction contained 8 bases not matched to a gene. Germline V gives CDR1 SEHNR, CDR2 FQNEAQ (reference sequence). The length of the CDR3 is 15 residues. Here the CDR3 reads CASSPGQGPNYEQYF. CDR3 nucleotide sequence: TGTGCCAGCAGCCCCGGACAGGGGCCAAACTACGAGCAGTACTTC.

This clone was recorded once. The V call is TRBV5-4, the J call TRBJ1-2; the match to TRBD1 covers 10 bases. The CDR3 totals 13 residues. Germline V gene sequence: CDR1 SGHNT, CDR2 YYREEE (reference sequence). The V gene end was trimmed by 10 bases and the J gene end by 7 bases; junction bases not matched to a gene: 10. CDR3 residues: CAGGGQGIPGYTF. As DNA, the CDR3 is TGTGCCGGCGGGGGACAGGGGATCCCTGGCTACACCTTC. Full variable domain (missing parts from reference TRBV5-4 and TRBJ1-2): ETGVTQSPTHLIKTRGQQVTLRCSSQSGHNTVSWYQQALGQGPQFIFQYYREEENGRGNFPPRFSGLQFPNYSSELNVNALELDDSALYLCAGGGQGIPGYTFGSGTRLTVV.

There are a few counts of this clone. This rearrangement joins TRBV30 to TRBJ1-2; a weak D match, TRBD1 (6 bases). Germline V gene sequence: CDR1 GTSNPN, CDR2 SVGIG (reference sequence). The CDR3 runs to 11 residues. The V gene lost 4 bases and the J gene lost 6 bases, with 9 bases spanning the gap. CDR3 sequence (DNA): TGTGCCTGGACGGCAGGGGATGGCTACACCTTC. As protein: CAWTAGDGYTF.

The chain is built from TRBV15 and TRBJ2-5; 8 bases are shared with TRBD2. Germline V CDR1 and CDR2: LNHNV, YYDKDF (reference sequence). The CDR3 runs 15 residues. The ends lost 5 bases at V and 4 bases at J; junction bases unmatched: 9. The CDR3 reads CATSPPGLGRETQYF. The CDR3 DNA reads TGTGCCACCAGCCCGCCGGGACTAGGGCGAGAGACCCAGTACTTC.

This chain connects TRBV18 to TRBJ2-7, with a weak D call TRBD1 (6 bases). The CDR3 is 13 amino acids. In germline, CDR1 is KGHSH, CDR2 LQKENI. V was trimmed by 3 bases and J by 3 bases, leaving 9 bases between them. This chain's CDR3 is CASSPRTDYEQYF. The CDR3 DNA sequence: TGTGCCAGCTCACCCCGGACAGACTACGAGCAGTACTTC.

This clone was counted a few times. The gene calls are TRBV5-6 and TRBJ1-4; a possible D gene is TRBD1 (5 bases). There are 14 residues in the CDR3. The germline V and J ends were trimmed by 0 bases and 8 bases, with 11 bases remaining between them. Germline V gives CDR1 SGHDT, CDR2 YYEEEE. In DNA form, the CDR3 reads TGTGCCAGCAGCTTGGTGGCAGGGCGCGAAAAACTGTTTTTT. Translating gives CASSLVAGREKLFF.

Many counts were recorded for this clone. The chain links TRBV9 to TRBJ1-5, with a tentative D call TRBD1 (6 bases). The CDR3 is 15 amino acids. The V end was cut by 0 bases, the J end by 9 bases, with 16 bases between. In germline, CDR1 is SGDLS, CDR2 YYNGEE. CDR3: CASSVAGEGERPQHF. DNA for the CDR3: TGTGCCAGCAGCGTAGCTGGAGAGGGGGAGAGGCCCCAGCATTTT.

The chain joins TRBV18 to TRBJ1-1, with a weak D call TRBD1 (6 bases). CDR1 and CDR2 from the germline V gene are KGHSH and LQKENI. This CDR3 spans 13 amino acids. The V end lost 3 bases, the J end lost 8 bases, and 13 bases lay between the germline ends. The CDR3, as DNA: TGTGCCAGCTCACCCCAGCCGGGACACGAAGCTTTCTTT. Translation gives CASSPQPGHEAFF.

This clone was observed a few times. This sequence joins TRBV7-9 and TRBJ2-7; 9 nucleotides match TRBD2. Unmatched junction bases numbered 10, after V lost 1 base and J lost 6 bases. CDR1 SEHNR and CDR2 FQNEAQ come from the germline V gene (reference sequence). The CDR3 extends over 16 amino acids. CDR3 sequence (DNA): TGTGCCAGCAGCTTAGGTGATAGCGGGAGATCGGCCGAGCAGTACTTC. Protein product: CASSLGDSGRSAEQYF.

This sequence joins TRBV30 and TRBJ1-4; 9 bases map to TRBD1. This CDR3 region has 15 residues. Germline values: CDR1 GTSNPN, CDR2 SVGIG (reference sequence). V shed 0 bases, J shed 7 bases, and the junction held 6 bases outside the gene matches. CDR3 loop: CAWSVGDRALEKLFF. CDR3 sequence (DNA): TGTGCCTGGAGTGTGGGGGACAGGGCGCTTGAAAAACTGTTTTTT.

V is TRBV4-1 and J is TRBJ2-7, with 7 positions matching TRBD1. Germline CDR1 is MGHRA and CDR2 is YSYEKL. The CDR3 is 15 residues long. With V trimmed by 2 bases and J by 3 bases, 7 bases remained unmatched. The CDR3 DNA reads TGCGCCAGCAGCCAACGGACAGGTGGCAACTACGAGCAGTACTTC. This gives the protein CASSQRTGGNYEQYF.

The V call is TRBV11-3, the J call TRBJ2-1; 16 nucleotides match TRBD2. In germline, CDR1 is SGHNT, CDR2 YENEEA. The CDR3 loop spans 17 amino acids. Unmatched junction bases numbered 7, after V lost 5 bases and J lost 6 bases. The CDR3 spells CASSLGTSGRAGNEQFF. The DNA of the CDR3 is TGTGCCAGCAGCCTCGGGACTAGCGGGAGGGCGGGCAATGAGCAGTTCTTC.

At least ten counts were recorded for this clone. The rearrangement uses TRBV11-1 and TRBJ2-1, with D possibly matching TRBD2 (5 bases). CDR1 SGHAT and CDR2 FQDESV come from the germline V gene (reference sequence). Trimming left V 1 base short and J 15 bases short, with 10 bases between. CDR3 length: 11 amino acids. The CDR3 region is CASSLDGGLFF. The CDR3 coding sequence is TGTGCCAGCAGCTTAGATGGCGGACTGTTCTTC.

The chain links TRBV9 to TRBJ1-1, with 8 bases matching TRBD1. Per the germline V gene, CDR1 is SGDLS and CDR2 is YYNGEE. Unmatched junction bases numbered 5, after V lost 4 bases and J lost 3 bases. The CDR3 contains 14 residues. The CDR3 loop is CASSPGGFDTEAFF. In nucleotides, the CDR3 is TGTGCCAGCAGCCCAGGGGGCTTCGACACTGAAGCTTTCTTT.

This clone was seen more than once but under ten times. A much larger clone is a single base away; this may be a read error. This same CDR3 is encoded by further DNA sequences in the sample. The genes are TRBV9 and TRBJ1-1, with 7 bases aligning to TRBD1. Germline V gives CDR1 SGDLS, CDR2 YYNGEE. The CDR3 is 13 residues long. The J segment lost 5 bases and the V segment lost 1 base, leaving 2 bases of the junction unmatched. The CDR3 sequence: CASSVQGETEAFF. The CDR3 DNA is TGTGCCAGCAGCGTACAGGGGGAAACTGAAGCTTTCTTT. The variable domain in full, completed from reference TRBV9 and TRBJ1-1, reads DSGVTQTPKHLITATGQRVTLRCSPRSGDLSVYWYQQSLDQGLQFLIQYYNGEERAKGNILERFSAQQFPDLHSELNLSSLELGDSALYFCASSVQGETEAFFGQGTRLTVV.

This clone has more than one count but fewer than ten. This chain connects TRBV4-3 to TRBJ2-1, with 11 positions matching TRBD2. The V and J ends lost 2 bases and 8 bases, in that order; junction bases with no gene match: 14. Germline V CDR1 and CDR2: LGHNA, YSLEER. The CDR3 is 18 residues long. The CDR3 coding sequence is TGCGCCAGCAGCCAAATAAAGACTAGCGGGGACTCCGGGTATGAGCAGTTCTTC. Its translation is CASSQIKTSGDSGYEQFF.

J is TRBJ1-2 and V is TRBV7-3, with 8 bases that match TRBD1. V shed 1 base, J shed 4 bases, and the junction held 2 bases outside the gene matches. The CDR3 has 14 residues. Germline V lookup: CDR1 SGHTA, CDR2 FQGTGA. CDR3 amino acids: CASSLNGQGYGYTF. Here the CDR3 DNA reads TGTGCCAGCAGCTTAAACGGACAGGGCTATGGCTACACCTTC.

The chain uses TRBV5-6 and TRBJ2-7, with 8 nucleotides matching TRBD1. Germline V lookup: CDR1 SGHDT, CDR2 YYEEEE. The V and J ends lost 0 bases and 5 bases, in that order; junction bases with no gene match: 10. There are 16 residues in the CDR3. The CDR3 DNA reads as TGTGCCAGCAGCTTGGCCGATCGCAGGGGGCGGAACGAGCAGTACTTC. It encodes CASSLADRRGRNEQYF. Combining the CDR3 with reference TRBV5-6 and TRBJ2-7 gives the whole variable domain DAGVTQSPTHLIKTRGQQVTLRCSPKSGHDTVSWYQQALGQGPQFIFQYYEEEERQRGNFPDRFSGHQFPNYSSELNVNALLLGDSALYLCASSLADRRGRNEQYFGPGTRLTVT.

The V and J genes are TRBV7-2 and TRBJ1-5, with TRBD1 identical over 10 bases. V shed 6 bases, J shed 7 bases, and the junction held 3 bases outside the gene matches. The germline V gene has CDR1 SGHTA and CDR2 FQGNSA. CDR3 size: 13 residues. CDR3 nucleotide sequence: TGTGCCAGCAGGGGACAGGGGTCCCAGCCCCAGCATTTT. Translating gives CASRGQGSQPQHF.

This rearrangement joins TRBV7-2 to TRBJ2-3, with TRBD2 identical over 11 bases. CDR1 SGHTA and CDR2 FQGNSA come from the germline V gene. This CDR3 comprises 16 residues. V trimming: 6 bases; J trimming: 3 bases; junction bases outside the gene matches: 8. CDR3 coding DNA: TGTGCCAGCAGGTTTACTAGCGGGAGAGGGACAGATACGCAGTATTTT. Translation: CASRFTSGRGTDTQYF.

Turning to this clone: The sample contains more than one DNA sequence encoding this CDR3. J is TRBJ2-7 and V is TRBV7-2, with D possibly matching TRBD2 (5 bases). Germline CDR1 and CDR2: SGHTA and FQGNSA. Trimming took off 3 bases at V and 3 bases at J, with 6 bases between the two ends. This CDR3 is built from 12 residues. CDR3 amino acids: CASSFRGYEQYF. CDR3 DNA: TGTGCCAGCAGCTTCCGGGGCTACGAGCAGTACTTC.

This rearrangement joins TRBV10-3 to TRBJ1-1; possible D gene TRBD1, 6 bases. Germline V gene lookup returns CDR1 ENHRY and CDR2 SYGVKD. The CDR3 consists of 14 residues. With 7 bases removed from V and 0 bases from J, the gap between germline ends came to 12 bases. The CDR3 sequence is CAITGGQMNTEAFF. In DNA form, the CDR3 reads TGTGCCATCACGGGGGGACAAATGAACACTGAAGCTTTCTTT.

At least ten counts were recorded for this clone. Here the CDR3 DNA reads TGTGCCAGTAGTAGGCTAGGGGGCCTCGGGAATGAGCAGTTCTTC. Its translation is CASSRLGGLGNEQFF. This rearrangement joins TRBV19 to TRBJ2-1; 7 nucleotides line up with TRBD1. Per germline, CDR1 LNHDA and CDR2 SQIVND (reference sequence). The CDR3 covers 15 residues. V trimming: 4 bases; J trimming: 7 bases; junction bases outside the gene matches: 10. The variable domain in full, completed from reference TRBV19 and TRBJ2-1, reads DGGITQSPKYLFRKEGQNVTLSCEQNLNHDAMYWYRQDPGQGLRLIYYSQIVNDFQKGDIAEGYSVSREKKESFPLTVTSAQKNPTAFYLCASSRLGGLGNEQFFGPGTRLTVL.

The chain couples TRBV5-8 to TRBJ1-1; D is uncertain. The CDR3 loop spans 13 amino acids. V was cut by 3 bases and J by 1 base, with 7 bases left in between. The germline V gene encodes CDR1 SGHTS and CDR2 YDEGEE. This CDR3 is CASSSRWNTEAFF. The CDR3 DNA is TGTGCCAGCAGCTCCCGTTGGAACACTGAAGCTTTCTTT.